The clone carrying this TCR beta chain has a handful of counts. The antigen is undetermined. The data are from a study of human T cells and chemical hapten exposure. The overall study: Alopecia universalis, totalis or areata was present in patients who were mostly female.

The germline gives CDR1 MNHEY, CDR2 SVGAGI. V lost 6 bases and J lost 5; bases outside the gene matches: 5. The CDR3 has 13 amino acids. The time point: pre-sensitization, week 0. Treatment: therapeutic diphenylcyclopropenone sensitization with weekly scalp DPC. Findings and caveats of the study: There was no change with DPC sensitization in TCRs above 1 in 1000 frequency. While controls formed fewer of them, expanded TCRs formed significantly more large CDR3 similarity clusters.

One entry per CDR3 protein results from TCRdb running MiXCR on the RACE reads. This sample has 380,000 or so distinct CDR3 sequences, with around 5.5% found just once. Specimen: whole blood, collected in connection with sensitization to the hapten diphenylcyclopropenone (DPC). The chain is built from TRBV6-5 and TRBJ2-3; 7 positions agree with TRBD1. This TCR was recovered from a woman between 18 and 29 years old with alopecia areata. Some clones in this sample may be carry-over from other donors' samples. The CDR3 reads CASRDRSQDTQYF. CDR3 DNA: TGTGCCAGCAGGGACAGGTCACAAGATACGCAGTATTTT.